Below, 27 T cell receptor beta chains from the same sample are listed, as sequenced in a study of blood T cell repertoires in COVID-19 (dated by TCRdb to the early 2020s). Preparation of the library involved the immunoSEQ multiplex PCR assay. TCRdb provides this immuneACCESS table in a form limited to in-frame rearrangements. Some clones are lacking; in checked studies, under half of them reflect an unresolved V gene, and why the rest are absent is not known. In this sample the table shows about 270,000 clones, approximately 90% of which occur a single time. Jointly, the top ten make up about 2.3% of the sample. Material: PBMCs or T cells enriched from blood (not recorded which). The receptors derive from a woman aged 35 to 49 with acute COVID-19.

The J gene is TRBJ1-4, the V gene TRBV5-1, with 9 bases matching TRBD1. The CDR3 covers 15 residues. J gave up 2 bases and V 3 bases, and 2 bases lay outside the gene matches. CDR1 SGHRS and CDR2 YFSETQ come from the germline V gene. CDR3: CASSSTGGTNEKLFF. In DNA, the CDR3 is TGCGCCAGCAGCTCAACAGGGGGCACTAATGAAAAACTGTTTTTT.

In DNA form, the CDR3 reads TGTGCCAGCAGCCAAGGACTGGGTTCTGCCTATGAGCAGTTCTTC. Amino acids: CASSQGLGSAYEQFF. This sequence joins TRBV14 and TRBJ2-1; D gene uncertain. With 1 base removed from V and 8 bases from J, the gap between germline ends came to 15 bases. The CDR3 consists of 15 residues. Germline CDR1 reads SGHDN; CDR2 reads FVKESK.

This clone was observed once. J is TRBJ2-3 and V is TRBV7-3, with 11 bases fitting TRBD2. CDR3 length: 14 residues. CDR1 is SGHTA, CDR2 FQGTGA, per germline. Losses at the gene ends were 8 bases for V and 5 bases for J; bases not matched to a gene: 6. CDR3 residues: CASGSGGARDTQYF. DNA of the CDR3: TGTGCCAGCGGTAGCGGGGGGGCACGAGATACGCAGTATTTT.

This chain connects TRBV9 to TRBJ2-3; 13 positions agree with TRBD2. This CDR3 contains 18 residues. V was pared by 4 bases and J by 2 bases, with 10 bases of the junction left unmatched. Germline V CDR1 and CDR2: SGDLS, YYNGEE. The CDR3, as DNA: TGTGCCAGCAGCCACGGACTAGCGGGAGCTCATCTCACAGATACGCAGTATTTT. Translated: CASSHGLAGAHLTDTQYF.

The rearrangement links TRBV7-7 to TRBJ2-5; 8 nucleotides agree with TRBD2. V gave up 0 bases and J gave up 1 base; unmatched junction bases: 7. There are 17 residues in the CDR3. The germline gives CDR1 SSHAT, CDR2 FNYEAQ (reference sequence). The CDR3 DNA is TGTGCCAGCAGCTTAGCGCCCTCGCGGGGGGCCCAAGAGACCCAGTACTTC. It translates to CASSLAPSRGAQETQYF.

The chain combines TRBV10-3 with TRBJ2-7; TRBD1 agrees at 10 bases. The CDR3 is made up of 15 amino acids. Germline trimming cut 6 bases from V and 2 bases from J; bases unmatched to any gene: 7. The germline V gene encodes CDR1 ENHRY and CDR2 SYGVKD. CDR3 in DNA: TGTGCCATCAGGGGACAGGGGCCTTCTACCTACGAGCAGTACTTC. Its protein product is CAIRGQGPSTYEQYF.

The chain joins TRBV21-1 to TRBJ2-1; TRBD2 is the table's D call and was not checked against the DNA. TRBV21-1 is termed a pseudogene. The CDR3 totals 17 residues. For the CDR3, the DNA is TGTGCCAGCAGCAAAGGACCTGGCGGGGGCTCCTACAATGAGCAGTTCTTC. This translates into CASSKGPGGGSYNEQFF.

This rearrangement joins TRBV6-5 to TRBJ2-1; 12 bases are shared with TRBD1. The CDR3 loop spans 14 amino acids. Germline V gene data show CDR1 as MNHEY and CDR2 as SVGAGI. Germline trimming cut 6 bases from V and 12 bases from J; bases unmatched to any gene: 9. Written as DNA, the CDR3 is TGTGCCAGCAGACCCGGGACAGGGGGCGCGTGGCAGTTCTTC. It codes for CASRPGTGGAWQFF.

This clone was observed once. This chain connects TRBV7-9 to TRBJ2-4, with TRBD1 matching over 8 bases. The V segment lost 5 bases and the J segment 8 bases; nucleotides outside the gene matches: 17. The CDR3 length is 17 residues. The germline V gene has CDR1 SEHNR and CDR2 FQNEAQ (reference sequence). CDR3 coding DNA: TGTGCCAGCAGCCCCCCGACCAGACAGGGGCGATTTGACATTCAGTACTTC. Translation: CASSPPTRQGRFDIQYF.

The rearrangement links TRBV5-6 to TRBJ2-7; TRBD2 agrees at 7 bases. V dropped 4 bases and J dropped 1; count of bases not matched to a gene: 8. The CDR3 has 15 residues. Germline V CDR1 and CDR2: SGHDT, YYEEEE. CDR3 DNA: TGTGCCAGCAGCGCCCAAGGGCGGGAGTCCTACGAGCAGTACTTC. This sequence encodes CASSAQGRESYEQYF.

V gene TRBV19 combines with J gene TRBJ2-4; D is ambiguous. This CDR3 is 15 amino acids long. Trimming took off 3 bases at V and 0 bases at J, with 9 bases between the two ends. Germline loops: CDR1 LNHDA, CDR2 SQIVND (reference sequence). The CDR3 nucleotides read TGTGCCAGTAGTATCTTTCCCCTAGCCAAAAACATTCAGTACTTC. The encoded protein is CASSIFPLAKNIQYF.

This chain connects TRBV19 to TRBJ1-2, with D hard to call. The CDR3 covers 13 residues. The V gene's germline CDR1 is LNHDA and CDR2 SQIVND (reference sequence). Trimming pared 3 bases from V and 4 bases from J, leaving 9 bases between. The CDR3 spells CASSMRRRYGYTF. The CDR3 DNA is TGTGCCAGTAGTATGCGGAGACGCTATGGCTACACCTTC.

The chain combines TRBV18 with TRBJ1-5, with TRBD1 as a possible D gene (6 bases). Between the trimmed V and J ends, which lost 2 bases and 1 base, there was a span of 9 bases. There are 15 residues in the CDR3. CDR1 and CDR2 from the germline V gene are KGHSH and LQKENI. In DNA, the CDR3 is TGTGCCAGCTCACCAGTGGGGGCGAGCAATCAGCCCCAGCATTTT. Its translation is CASSPVGASNQPQHF.

The J gene is TRBJ1-2, the V gene TRBV19; D gene unclear. This CDR3 comprises 16 residues. V lost 6 bases, J lost 4 bases, and 21 bases lay in between. The germline V gene has CDR1 LNHDA and CDR2 SQIVND (reference sequence). The CDR3 sequence: CASSPREAQVSYGYTF. The CDR3 region has the DNA TGTGCCAGTAGCCCACGGGAGGCCCAGGTTTCCTATGGCTACACCTTC.

V is TRBV5-6 and J is TRBJ2-7; weak D call: TRBD1 (6 bases). CDR1 SGHDT and CDR2 YYEEEE come from the germline V gene. With 5 bases removed from V and 0 bases from J, the gap between germline ends came to 15 bases. The CDR3 has 15 amino acids. This chain's CDR3 is CASRSGTLSSYEQYF. Written as DNA, the CDR3 is TGTGCCAGCAGGTCCGGGACACTTAGCTCCTACGAGCAGTACTTC.

The rearrangement links TRBV6-5 to TRBJ1-2; TRBD1 matches 8 bases. CDR3 size: 15 residues. Trimming removed 6 bases from V and 7 bases from J; junction bases left unmatched: 13. Germline V lookup: CDR1 MNHEY, CDR2 SVGAGI. CDR3 in amino acids: CASSRGLDRAGGYTF. CDR3 nucleotide sequence: TGTGCCAGCAGCCGCGGGCTGGACAGGGCGGGTGGCTACACCTTC.

CDR3 nucleotides: TGTGCCAGCAGCCCGTCGCTAGGGGATAATTCACCCCTCCACTTT. Amino acids: CASSPSLGDNSPLHF. The V gene is TRBV7-9, the J gene TRBJ1-6; tentative D call: TRBD1 (5 bases). Germline CDR1 is SEHNR and CDR2 is FQNEAQ (reference sequence). Trimming left V 5 bases short and J 5 bases short, with 13 bases between. This CDR3 has 15 residues.

The chain carries TRBV10-3 and TRBJ2-1, with TRBD2 matching over 8 bases. Looked up from germline, CDR1 is ENHRY and CDR2 is SYGVKD. Germline trimming cut 3 bases from V and 3 bases from J; bases unmatched to any gene: 4. This CDR3 is 15 amino acids long. CDR3 DNA sequence: TGTGCCATCAGTGACCCAGCGGGGGACTACAATGAGCAGTTCTTC. It encodes CAISDPAGDYNEQFF.

The chain employs TRBV29-1 and TRBJ2-1, with 11 positions matching TRBD2. Germline V CDR1 and CDR2: SQVTM, ANQGSEA. V lost 6 bases to trimming and J lost 5 bases; unmatched junction nucleotides: 3. This CDR3 has 13 residues. The CDR3 DNA reads TGCAGCGTGCCGGGACTAGCGGACAATGAGCAGTTCTTC. It yields the protein CSVPGLADNEQFF.

The chain recombines TRBV3-1 (or the pseudogene TRBV3-2) with TRBJ2-2; 8 positions match TRBD1. This CDR3 contains 15 residues. CDR1 is LGHDT, CDR2 YNNKEL, per germline (reference sequence). Trimming removed 1 base from V and 6 bases from J; junction bases left unmatched: 4. Here the CDR3 reads CASSQAGQGAGELFF. In DNA form, the CDR3 reads TGTGCCAGCAGCCAAGCAGGACAGGGCGCCGGGGAGCTGTTTTTT.

This chain links TRBV9 with TRBJ2-2; 15 bases are a match to TRBD2. The germline gives CDR1 SGDLS, CDR2 YYNGEE. This CDR3 has 21 amino acids. The trim removed 1 base at V and 3 bases at J, leaving 13 bases unmatched. DNA of the CDR3: TGTGCCAGCAGCGTACAATCGGGACTAGCGGGAGGAACAACGGACACCGGGGAGCTGTTTTTT. Translated: CASSVQSGLAGGTTDTGELFF.

V and J are TRBV4-2 and TRBJ1-1, with TRBD1 matching 9 bases. Germline loops: CDR1 LGHNA, CDR2 YNFKEQ. This CDR3 has 14 amino acids. V dropped 4 bases and J dropped 1; count of bases not matched to a gene: 1. This CDR3 is CASSRQGENTEAFF. The CDR3 DNA reads TGTGCCAGCAGCCGACAGGGGGAGAACACTGAAGCTTTCTTT.

The V call is TRBV6-5, the J call TRBJ2-3; D is uncertain. This CDR3 is built from 13 residues. Germline loops: CDR1 MNHEY, CDR2 SVGAGI. V was shortened by 4 bases and J by 2 bases, with 7 bases between the two germline ends. The DNA for the CDR3 is TGTGCCAGCAGTTGGGCCATCACAGATACGCAGTATTTT. This sequence encodes CASSWAITDTQYF.

This chain connects TRBV18 to TRBJ1-1; possible D gene TRBD1, 6 bases. There are 13 residues in the CDR3. CDR1 and CDR2 from the germline V gene are KGHSH and LQKENI. Trimming left V 3 bases short and J 3 bases short, with 8 bases between. The CDR3 nucleotides are TGTGCCAGCTCACCGAACAGGGACACTGAAGCTTTCTTT. Protein product: CASSPNRDTEAFF. The entire variable domain, with the rest obtained from reference TRBV18 and TRBJ1-1, is as follows: NAGVMQNPRHLVRRRGQEARLRCSPMKGHSHVYWYRQLPEEGLKFMVYLQKENIIDESGMPKERFSAEFPKEGPSILRIQQVVRGDSAAYFCASSPNRDTEAFFGQGTRLTVV.

V usage is TRBV20-1 and J usage is TRBJ2-7, with D possibly TRBD2 on 6 matching bases. This CDR3 comprises 14 residues. Germline CDR1 reads DFQATT; CDR2 reads SNEGSKA (reference sequence). The germline V and J ends were trimmed by 3 bases and 7 bases, with 19 bases remaining between them. CDR3 sequence (DNA): TGCAGTGCTAGTCCCCCCCAGGGACTCTGGGAGCAGTACTTC. Encoded protein: CSASPPQGLWEQYF.

The rearrangement links TRBV3-1 (or the pseudogene TRBV3-2) to TRBJ2-5; TRBD2 matches 8 bases. The CDR3 consists of 17 residues. CDR1 is LGHDT and CDR2 is YNNKEL in the germline V gene (reference sequence). J lost 1 base, V lost 1 base, and 8 bases had no gene match. CDR3 coding DNA: TGTGCCAGCAGCCAAGGGGTGCGAGCGGGGGCCCAAGAGACCCAGTACTTC. The encoded protein is CASSQGVRAGAQETQYF.

CDR3 in amino acids: CASSGGQGLDSPLHF. In DNA form, the CDR3 reads TGTGCCAGCAGTGGGGGACAGGGGCTGGACTCACCCCTCCACTTT. The chain recombines TRBV28 with TRBJ1-6; 10 nucleotides line up with TRBD1. This CDR3 has 15 residues. Germline CDR1 MDHEN, CDR2 SYDVKM. V was pared by 5 bases and J by 10 bases, with 8 bases of the junction left unmatched.